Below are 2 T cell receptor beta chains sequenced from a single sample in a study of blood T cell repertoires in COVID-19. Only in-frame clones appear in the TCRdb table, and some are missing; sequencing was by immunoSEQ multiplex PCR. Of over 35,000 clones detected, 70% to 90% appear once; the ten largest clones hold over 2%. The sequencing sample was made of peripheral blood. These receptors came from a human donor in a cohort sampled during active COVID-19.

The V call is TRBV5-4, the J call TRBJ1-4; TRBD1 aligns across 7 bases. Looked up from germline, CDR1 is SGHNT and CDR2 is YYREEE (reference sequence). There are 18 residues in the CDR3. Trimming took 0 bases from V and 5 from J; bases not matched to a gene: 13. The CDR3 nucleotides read TGTGCCAGCAGCTTGGTGCTGGTTCGGGGACAGCTGAATGAAAAACTGTTTTTT. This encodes CASSLVLVRGQLNEKLFF.

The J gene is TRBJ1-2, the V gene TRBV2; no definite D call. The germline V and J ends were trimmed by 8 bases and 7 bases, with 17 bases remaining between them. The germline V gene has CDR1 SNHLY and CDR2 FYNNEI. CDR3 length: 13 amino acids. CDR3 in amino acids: CASAAGISGGYTF. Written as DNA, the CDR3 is TGTGCCAGCGCGGCCGGGATTTCTGGTGGCTACACCTTC. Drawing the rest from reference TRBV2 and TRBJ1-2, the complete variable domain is EPEVTQTPSHQVTQMGQEVILRCVPISNHLYFYWYRQILGQKVEFLVSFYNNEISEKSEIFDDQFSVERPDGSNFTLKIRSTKLEDSAMYFCASAAGISGGYTFGSGTRLTVV.